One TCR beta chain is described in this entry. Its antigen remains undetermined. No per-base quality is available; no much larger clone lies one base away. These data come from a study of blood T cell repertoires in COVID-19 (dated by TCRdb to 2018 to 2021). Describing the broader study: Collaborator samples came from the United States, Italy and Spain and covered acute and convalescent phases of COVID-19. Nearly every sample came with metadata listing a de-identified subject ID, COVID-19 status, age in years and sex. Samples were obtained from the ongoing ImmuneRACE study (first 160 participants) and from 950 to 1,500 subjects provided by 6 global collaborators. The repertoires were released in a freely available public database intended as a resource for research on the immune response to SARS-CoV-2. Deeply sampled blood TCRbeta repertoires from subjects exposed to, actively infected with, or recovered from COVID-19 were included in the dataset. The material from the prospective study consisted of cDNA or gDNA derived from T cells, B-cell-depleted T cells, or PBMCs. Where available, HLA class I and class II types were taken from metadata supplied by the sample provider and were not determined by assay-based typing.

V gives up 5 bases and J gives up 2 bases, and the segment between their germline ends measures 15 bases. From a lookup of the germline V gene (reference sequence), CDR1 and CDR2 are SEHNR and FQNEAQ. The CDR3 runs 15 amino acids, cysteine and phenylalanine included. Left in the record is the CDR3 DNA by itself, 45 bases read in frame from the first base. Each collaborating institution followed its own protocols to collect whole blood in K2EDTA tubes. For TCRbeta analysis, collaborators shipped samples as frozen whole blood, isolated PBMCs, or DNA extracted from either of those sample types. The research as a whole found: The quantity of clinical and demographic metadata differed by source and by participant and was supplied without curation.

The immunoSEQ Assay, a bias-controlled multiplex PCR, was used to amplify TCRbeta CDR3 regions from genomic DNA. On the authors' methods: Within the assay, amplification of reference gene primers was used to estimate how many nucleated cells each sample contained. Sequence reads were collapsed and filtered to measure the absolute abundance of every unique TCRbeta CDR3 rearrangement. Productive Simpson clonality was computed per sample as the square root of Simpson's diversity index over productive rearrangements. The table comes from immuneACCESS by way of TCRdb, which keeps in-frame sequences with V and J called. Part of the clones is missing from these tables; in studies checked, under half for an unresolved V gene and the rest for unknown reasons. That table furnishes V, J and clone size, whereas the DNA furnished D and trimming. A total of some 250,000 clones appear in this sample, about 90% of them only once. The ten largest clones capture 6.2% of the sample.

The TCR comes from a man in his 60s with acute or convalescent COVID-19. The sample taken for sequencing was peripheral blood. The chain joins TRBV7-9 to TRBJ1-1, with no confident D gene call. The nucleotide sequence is TGTGCCAGCAGCCCCAGACAACCGACAAACACTGAAGCTTTCTTT. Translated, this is CASSPRQPTNTEAFF.